Listed below are T cell receptor beta chains from one sample, sequenced in a study of spatial heterogeneity in lung cancer. TCRdb ran MiXCR on the 5' RACE reads and lists one entry per CDR3 protein. The sample lists 95,000 or so distinct CDR3 sequences; 7.5% to 10% were seen once. The material sequenced was PBMCs, taken at surgery. The receptors stem from a male donor with early-stage non-small cell lung cancer. The CDR3 runs from the conserved cysteine through the conserved F or W. D genes are given only for firm matches. Some rows mark clone size as missing; the rest say once, few, many or name a class of expanded clone.

d_call	v_call	clone_size	j_call	cdr3_aa	cdr3_nt
TRBD1	TRBV29-1	few	TRBJ2-7	CSVSRGYSSYEQYF	TGCAGCGTTAGCAGGGGGTACAGCTCCTACGAGCAGTACTTC
TRBD2	TRBV20-1	many	TRBJ2-1	CSAPTSGGAANEQFF	TGCAGTGCACCGACTAGCGGGGGGGCCGCAAATGAGCAGTTCTTC
.	TRBV9	many	TRBJ2-5	CASSVGRTPTQETQYF	TGTGCCAGCAGCGTAGGAAGGACTCCCACCCAAGAGACCCAGTACTTC
.	TRBV5-1	.	TRBJ2-1	CASSVATANNEQFF	TGCGCCAGCAGTGTCGCGACAGCTAACAATGAGCAGTTCTTC
.	TRBV10-3	.	TRBJ1-2	CAISAGVSYGYTF	TGTGCCATCAGCGCAGGCGTGTCCTATGGCTACACCTTC
.	TRBV12-5	many	TRBJ1-3	CASAQQNTIYF	TGTGCTAGTGCCCAGCAGAACACCATATATTTT
.	TRBV29-1	many	TRBJ2-3	CSVEDPERGTDTQYF	TGCAGCGTTGAAGATCCAGAGCGGGGCACAGATACGCAGTATTTT
TRBD2	TRBV14	.	TRBJ2-5	CASSQVFVTGGILETQYF	TGTGCCAGCAGCCAAGTGTTCGTAACGGGAGGAATTTTAGAGACCCAGTACTTC
.	TRBV5-5	.	TRBJ2-5	CASSLGTTPLQYF	TGTGCCAGCAGCTTGGGGACGACTCCTCTCCAGTACTTC
.	TRBV4-1	.	TRBJ1-1	CASSQEGGTPNTEAFF	TGCGCCAGCAGCCAAGAGGGGGGGACCCCCAACACTGAAGCTTTCTTT
.	TRBV20-1	few	TRBJ2-2	CSAREGNTGELFF	TGCAGTGCTAGAGAAGGGAACACCGGGGAGCTGTTTTTT
TRBD1	TRBV24-1	many	TRBJ2-5	CATSDSRTGAETQYF	TGTGCCACCAGTGATTCGAGGACAGGGGCAGAGACCCAGTACTTC
TRBD2	TRBV15	few	TRBJ2-2	CATSRGGGTGELFF	TGTGCCACCAGCAGAGGGGGGGGCACCGGGGAGCTGTTTTTT
TRBD2	TRBV28	many	TRBJ2-1	CASSLTLAAYNEQFF	TGTGCCAGCAGTTTAACCCTAGCGGCATACAATGAGCAGTTCTTC
.	TRBV5-1	.	TRBJ2-5	CASSLTDPTETQYF	TGCGCCAGCAGCTTAACGGATCCCACAGAGACCCAGTACTTC
.	TRBV2	many	TRBJ2-2	CASGGATGELFF	TGTGCCAGCGGAGGGGCGACCGGGGAGCTGTTTTTT
TRBD1	TRBV18	few	TRBJ1-2	CASSPAMGQGGRMDGYTF	TGTGCCAGCTCCCCCGCCATGGGACAGGGAGGGCGGATGGATGGCTACACCTTC
.	TRBV5-1	many	TRBJ1-2	CASSIDKNYGYTF	TGCGCCAGCAGCATAGACAAAAACTATGGCTACACCTTC
.	TRBV15	few	TRBJ1-1	CATSRDPGPNTEAFF	TGTGCCACCAGCAGAGATCCGGGGCCTAACACTGAAGCTTTCTTT
.	TRBV28	few	TRBJ2-6	CASSLGGRSGANVLTF	TGTGCCAGCAGTTTAGGCGGGCGCTCTGGGGCCAACGTCCTGACTTTC
TRBD2	TRBV19	many	TRBJ2-1	CASSSLAGVGNEQFF	TGTGCCAGTAGTAGTTTAGCGGGAGTCGGCAATGAGCAGTTCTTC
TRBD2	TRBV7-9	.	TRBJ2-2	CASSRIQGLAGVVTGELFF	TGTGCCAGCAGCCGGATACAAGGACTAGCGGGAGTAGTCACCGGGGAGCTGTTTTTT